What follows is one T cell receptor beta chain and its context. Its antigen is as yet unknown. The sample belongs to a study of cytomegalovirus exposure and HLA in healthy donors. Points from the study as a whole: The authors later found HLA-associated TCR beta chains more clonally expanded than equally common others. An analysis was carried out later, and it reportedly showed fewer N-insertions in an Asian-associated ancestry cluster than the approximately 680-donor mean. Cytomegalovirus association was listed for approximately 150 TCR beta chains.

60 Vbeta and 13 Jbeta primers were used in PCR. The method was immunoSEQ multiplex PCR; TCRdb's version includes in-frame clones alone and lacks a portion of them. Of tens of thousands of clones in the sample, over 65% were seen once. There are 14 residues in the CDR3. The germline V and J ends were trimmed by 7 bases and 0 bases, with 10 bases remaining between them. Per germline, CDR1 MNHEY and CDR2 SVGAGI. The source of this sequence is a man between 25 and 39 years old in good health and CMV-seronegative. J is TRBJ2-1 and V is TRBV6-5; D may be TRBD2 (5 bases). Sequenced: PBMCs. The chain's CDR3 is CASNSLASYNEQFF. The CDR3 nucleotides read TGTGCCAGCAATAGTCTAGCCTCCTACAATGAGCAGTTCTTC.